Below, 14 T cell receptor beta chains from the same sample are listed, as sequenced in a study of identical twins. TCRdb re-called the 5' RACE reads with MiXCR, one entry per CDR3 protein. The data contain hundreds of thousands of distinct CDR3 sequences, approximately 24% of them singletons. The sample also formed part of further work on T cells expressing NK-cell markers.

The specimen sequenced was CD4+ T cells sorted from blood. These receptors were obtained from a young woman in good health.

This clonotype has only a few counts. The V and J genes are TRBV12-1 and TRBJ2-3. TRBV12-1 is labeled a pseudogene. The CDR3 spans 13 residues. The DNA of the CDR3 is TGTGCCAGCGAAGCTAACGATCGACATACGCAGTATTTT. Translated, it gives CASEANDRHTQYF.

The chain employs TRBV10-3 and TRBJ2-4; D may be TRBD2 (5 bases). The length of the CDR3 is 18 residues. Germline CDR1 and CDR2: ENHRY and SYGVKD. The V end lost 6 bases, the J end lost 0 bases, and 21 bases lay between the germline ends. The DNA for the CDR3 is TGTGCCATCAGGTTAGCAGCCAAAGCCGGACTAGCCAAAAACATTCAGTACTTC. Translating gives CAIRLAAKAGLAKNIQYF.

The chain combines TRBV5-1 with TRBJ2-7; D possibly uses TRBD1 or TRBD2 (5 bases each). Germline CDR1 SGHRS, CDR2 YFSETQ. The CDR3 runs to 16 residues. With 4 bases removed from V and 5 bases from J, the gap between germline ends came to 22 bases. CDR3 nucleotides: TGCGCCAGCAGCCGTGGGACGGACCTTAGAGTGGACGAGCAGTACTTC. This encodes CASSRGTDLRVDEQYF. The whole variable domain, filled in from reference TRBV5-1 and TRBJ2-7, reads KAGVTQTPRYLIKTRGQQVTLSCSPISGHRSVSWYQQTPGQGLQFLFEYFSETQRNKGNFPGRFSGRQFSNSRSEMNVSTLELGDSALYLCASSRGTDLRVDEQYFGPGTRLTVT.

This chain uses TRBV6-1 with TRBJ2-7; a possible D gene is TRBD1 (5 bases). CDR1 MNHNS and CDR2 SASEGT come from the germline V gene. The CDR3 covers 14 residues. Trimming stripped 6 bases from V and 3 bases from J, with 15 bases between. CDR3 in amino acids: CASSPAGHNYEQYF. DNA for the CDR3: TGTGCCAGCAGCCCCGCAGGACACAACTACGAGCAGTACTTC.

In this sample, this clonotype turned up a few times. The chain recombines TRBV12-3 or TRBV12-4 with TRBJ1-5; no clear D. V lost 3 bases and J lost 5, with 5 bases in between. The CDR3 runs to 12 residues. The CDR3 region is CASSLSYQPQHF. The DNA of the CDR3 is TGTGCCAGCAGTTTGTCTTATCAGCCCCAGCATTTT.

The rearrangement uses TRBV7-9 and TRBJ2-2, with TRBD1 as a possible D gene (6 bases). Germline CDR1 SEHNR, CDR2 FQNEAQ (reference sequence). Trimming removed 5 bases from V and 0 bases from J, with 10 bases in between. This CDR3 contains 15 residues. CDR3 region: CASSQDSPNTGELFF. CDR3 in DNA: TGTGCCAGCAGCCAGGACAGTCCGAACACCGGGGAGCTGTTTTTT.

This clonotype was counted between two and nine times. This sequence joins TRBV6-5 and TRBJ1-1; TRBD1 is a possible D gene (6 bases). CDR3 length equals 15 residues. Germline V gene data show CDR1 as MNHEY and CDR2 as SVGAGI. The ends were cut back, 0 bases at V and 5 bases at J, with 13 bases in the middle. The CDR3 DNA follows: TGTGCCAGCAGTTACTCCCCAGGGGTGAGGACTGAAGCTTTCTTT. Amino acids: CASSYSPGVRTEAFF.

This chain links TRBV6-6 with TRBJ2-7; D unclear. The length of the CDR3 is 12 residues. Trimming stripped 10 bases from V and 2 bases from J, with 12 bases between. Germline CDR1 and CDR2: MNHNY and SVGAGI (reference sequence). The CDR3 DNA follows: TGTGCCATGGGAACCTCTGCCTACGAGCAGTACTTC. The encoded protein is CAMGTSAYEQYF.

This clonotype has at least ten counts. This chain connects TRBV3-1 to TRBJ1-1; D is possibly TRBD1 (5 bases). Trimming took 2 bases from V and 11 from J, leaving 15 bases between them. The germline V gene encodes CDR1 LGHDT and CDR2 YNNKEL (reference sequence). This CDR3 region has 13 residues. In DNA form, the CDR3 reads TGTGCCAGCAGCCAATTTACCGGGGGTGAGGCTTTCTTT. Amino acid sequence: CASSQFTGGEAFF.

The rearrangement uses TRBV5-5 and TRBJ1-3; no clear D gene. V lost 3 bases and J lost 0, with 10 bases in between. Per the germline V gene, CDR1 is SGHKS and CDR2 is YYEKEE (reference sequence). The CDR3 spans 15 residues. CDR3 loop: CASSSGGFSGNTIYF. The CDR3 nucleotides are TGTGCCAGCAGCTCTGGAGGGTTCTCTGGAAACACCATATATTTT.

This clonotype came up a few times. This sequence joins TRBV19 and TRBJ2-1, with D possibly TRBD2 on 6 matching bases. The ends were cut back, 4 bases at V and 9 bases at J, with 19 bases in the middle. The germline CDR1 and CDR2 sequences are LNHDA and SQIVND (reference sequence). This CDR3 is 15 amino acids long. The CDR3 here is CASSRETSYRAEQFF. CDR3 DNA: TGTGCCAGTAGTAGAGAGACTAGTTATCGGGCTGAGCAGTTCTTC. The entire variable domain, with the rest obtained from reference TRBV19 and TRBJ2-1, is as follows: DGGITQSPKYLFRKEGQNVTLSCEQNLNHDAMYWYRQDPGQGLRLIYYSQIVNDFQKGDIAEGYSVSREKKESFPLTVTSAQKNPTAFYLCASSRETSYRAEQFFGPGTRLTVL.

J is TRBJ2-5 and V is TRBV20-1; 7 bases map to TRBD1. The CDR3 is 14 amino acids. Germline CDR1 is DFQATT and CDR2 is SNEGSKA (reference sequence). V shed 6 bases, J shed 1 base, and the junction held 8 bases outside the gene matches. CDR3 sequence: CSALRDRLQETQYF. CDR3 in DNA: TGCAGTGCACTCCGGGACAGACTCCAAGAGACCCAGTACTTC.

This clonotype appeared a few times. The J gene is TRBJ2-7, the V gene TRBV20-1, with unresolved D. The CDR3 is 11 residues long. Germline CDR1 is DFQATT and CDR2 is SNEGSKA (reference sequence). The ends were cut back, 4 bases at V and 3 bases at J, with 7 bases in the middle. The CDR3 sequence is CSATYSYEQYF. CDR3 in DNA: TGCAGTGCTACTTACAGCTACGAGCAGTACTTC.

The gene calls are TRBV25-1 and TRBJ2-3, with TRBD2 identical over 7 bases. The germline V gene has CDR1 MGHDK and CDR2 SYGVNS. CDR3 size: 16 residues. Trimming cost V 1 base and J 0 bases; bases outside gene matches: 4. The CDR3 loop reads CASSELGLSSTDTQYF. The CDR3 coding sequence is TGTGCCAGCAGTGAATTGGGACTATCTAGCACAGATACGCAGTATTTT.